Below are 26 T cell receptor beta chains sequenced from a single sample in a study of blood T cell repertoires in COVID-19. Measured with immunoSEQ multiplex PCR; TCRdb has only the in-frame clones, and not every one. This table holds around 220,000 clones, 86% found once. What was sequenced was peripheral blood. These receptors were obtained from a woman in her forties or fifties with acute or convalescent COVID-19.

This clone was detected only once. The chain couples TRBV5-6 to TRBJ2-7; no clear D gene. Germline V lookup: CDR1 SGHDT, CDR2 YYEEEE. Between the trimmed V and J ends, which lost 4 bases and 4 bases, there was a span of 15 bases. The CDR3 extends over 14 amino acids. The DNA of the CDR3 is TGTGCCAGCAGCGATGAACTACGAAAATACGAGCAGTACTTC. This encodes CASSDELRKYEQYF. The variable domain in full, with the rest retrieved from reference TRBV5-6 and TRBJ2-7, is DAGVTQSPTHLIKTRGQQVTLRCSPKSGHDTVSWYQQALGQGPQFIFQYYEEEERQRGNFPDRFSGHQFPNYSSELNVNALLLGDSALYLCASSDELRKYEQYFGPGTRLTVT.

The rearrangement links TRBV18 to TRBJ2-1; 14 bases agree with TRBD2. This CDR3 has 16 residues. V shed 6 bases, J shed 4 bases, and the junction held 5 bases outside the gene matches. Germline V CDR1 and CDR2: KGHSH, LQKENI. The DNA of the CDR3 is TGTGCCAGCTCCCGGACTAGCGGGGGGTCTTACAATGAGCAGTTCTTC. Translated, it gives CASSRTSGGSYNEQFF.

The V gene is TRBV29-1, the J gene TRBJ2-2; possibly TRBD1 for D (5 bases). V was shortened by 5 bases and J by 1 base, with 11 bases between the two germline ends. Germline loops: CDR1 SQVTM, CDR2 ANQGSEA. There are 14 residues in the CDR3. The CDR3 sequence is CSVFGQGNTGELFF. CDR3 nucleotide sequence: TGCAGCGTTTTTGGGCAGGGGAACACCGGGGAGCTGTTTTTT.

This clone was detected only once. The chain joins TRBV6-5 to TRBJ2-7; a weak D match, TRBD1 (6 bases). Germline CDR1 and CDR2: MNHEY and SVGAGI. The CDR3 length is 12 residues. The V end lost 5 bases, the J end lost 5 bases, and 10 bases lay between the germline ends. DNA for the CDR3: TGTGCCAGCAGTACAACAGGGAACGAGCAGTACTTC. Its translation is CASSTTGNEQYF.

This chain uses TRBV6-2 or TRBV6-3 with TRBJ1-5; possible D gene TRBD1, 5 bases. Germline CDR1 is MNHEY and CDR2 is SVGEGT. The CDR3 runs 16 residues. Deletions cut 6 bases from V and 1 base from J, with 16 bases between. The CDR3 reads CASSPTGSKSNQPQHF. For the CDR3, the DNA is TGTGCCAGCAGCCCTACAGGATCCAAAAGCAATCAGCCCCAGCATTTT.

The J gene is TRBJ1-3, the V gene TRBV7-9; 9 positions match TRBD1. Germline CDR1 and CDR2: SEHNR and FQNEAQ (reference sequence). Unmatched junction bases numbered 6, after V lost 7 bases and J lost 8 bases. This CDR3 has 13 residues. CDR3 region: CASKGTGRHTIYF. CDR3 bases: TGTGCCAGCAAAGGGACAGGGCGGCACACCATATATTTT.

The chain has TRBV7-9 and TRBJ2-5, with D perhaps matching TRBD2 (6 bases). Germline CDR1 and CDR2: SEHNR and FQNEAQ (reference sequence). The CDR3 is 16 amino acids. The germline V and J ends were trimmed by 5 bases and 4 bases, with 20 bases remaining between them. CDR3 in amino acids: CASSRLFTGALETQYF. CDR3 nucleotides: TGTGCCAGCAGCCGATTATTTACGGGAGCCTTAGAGACCCAGTACTTC.

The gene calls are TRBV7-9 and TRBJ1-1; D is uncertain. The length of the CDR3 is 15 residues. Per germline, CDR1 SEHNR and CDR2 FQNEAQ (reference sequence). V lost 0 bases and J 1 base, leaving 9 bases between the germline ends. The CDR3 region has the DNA TGTGCCAGCAGCTTAGCGCTAACTCCGAACACTGAAGCTTTCTTT. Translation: CASSLALTPNTEAFF.

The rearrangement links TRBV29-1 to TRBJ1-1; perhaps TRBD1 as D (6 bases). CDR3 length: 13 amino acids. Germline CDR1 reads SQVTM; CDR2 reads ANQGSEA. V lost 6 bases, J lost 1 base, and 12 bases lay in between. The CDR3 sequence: CSVSGHPNTEAFF. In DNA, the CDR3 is TGCAGCGTCTCGGGACACCCGAACACTGAAGCTTTCTTT.

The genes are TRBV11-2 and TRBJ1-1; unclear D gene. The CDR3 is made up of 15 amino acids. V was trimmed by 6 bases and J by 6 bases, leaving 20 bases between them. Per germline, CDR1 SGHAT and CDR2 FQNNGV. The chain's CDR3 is CASSPTRVPSPEAFF. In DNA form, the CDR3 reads TGTGCCAGCAGTCCTACTCGGGTCCCTTCCCCTGAAGCTTTCTTT. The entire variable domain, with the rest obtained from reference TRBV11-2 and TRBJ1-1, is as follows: EAGVAQSPRYKIIEKRQSVAFWCNPISGHATLYWYQQILGQGPKLLIQFQNNGVVDDSQLPKDRFSAERLKGVDSTLKIQPAKLEDSAVYLCASSPTRVPSPEAFFGQGTRLTVV.

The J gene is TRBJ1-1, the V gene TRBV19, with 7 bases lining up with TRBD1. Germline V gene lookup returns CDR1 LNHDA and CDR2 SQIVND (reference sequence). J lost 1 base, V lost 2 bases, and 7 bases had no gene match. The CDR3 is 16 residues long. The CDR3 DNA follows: TGTGCCAGTAGTATATTTACAGGGGCTTCGAACACTGAAGCTTTCTTT. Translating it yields CASSIFTGASNTEAFF.

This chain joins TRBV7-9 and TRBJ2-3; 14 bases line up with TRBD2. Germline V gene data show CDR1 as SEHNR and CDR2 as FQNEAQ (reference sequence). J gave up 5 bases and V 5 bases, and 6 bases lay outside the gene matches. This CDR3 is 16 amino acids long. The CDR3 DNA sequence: TGTGCCAGCAGCCCTGGGGGACTAGCGGGAGTAGATACGCAGTATTTT. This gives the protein CASSPGGLAGVDTQYF.

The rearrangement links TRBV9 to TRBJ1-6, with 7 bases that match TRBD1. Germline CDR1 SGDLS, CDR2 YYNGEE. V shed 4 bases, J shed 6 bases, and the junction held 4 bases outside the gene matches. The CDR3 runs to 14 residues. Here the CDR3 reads CASSPRQGNSPLHF. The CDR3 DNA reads TGTGCCAGCAGCCCCCGACAGGGTAATTCACCCCTCCACTTT. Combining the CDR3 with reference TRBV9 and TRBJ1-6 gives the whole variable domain DSGVTQTPKHLITATGQRVTLRCSPRSGDLSVYWYQQSLDQGLQFLIQYYNGEERAKGNILERFSAQQFPDLHSELNLSSLELGDSALYFCASSPRQGNSPLHFGNGTRLTVT.

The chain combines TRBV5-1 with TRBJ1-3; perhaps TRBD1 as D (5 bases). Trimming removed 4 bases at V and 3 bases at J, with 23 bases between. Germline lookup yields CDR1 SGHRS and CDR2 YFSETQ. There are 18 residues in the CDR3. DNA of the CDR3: TGCGCCAGCAGCGCCGTTTTGCAGGGCCGGTCTCTTGGAAACACCATATATTTT. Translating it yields CASSAVLQGRSLGNTIYF. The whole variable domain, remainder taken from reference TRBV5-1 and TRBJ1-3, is KAGVTQTPRYLIKTRGQQVTLSCSPISGHRSVSWYQQTPGQGLQFLFEYFSETQRNKGNFPGRFSGRQFSNSRSEMNVSTLELGDSALYLCASSAVLQGRSLGNTIYFGEGSWLTVV.

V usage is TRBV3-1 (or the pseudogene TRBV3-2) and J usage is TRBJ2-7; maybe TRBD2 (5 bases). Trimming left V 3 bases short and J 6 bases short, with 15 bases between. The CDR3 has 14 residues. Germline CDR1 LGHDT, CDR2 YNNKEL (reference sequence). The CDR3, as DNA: TGTGCCAGCAGCCACAACACGGGGTCGGGCGAGCAGTACTTC. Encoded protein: CASSHNTGSGEQYF.

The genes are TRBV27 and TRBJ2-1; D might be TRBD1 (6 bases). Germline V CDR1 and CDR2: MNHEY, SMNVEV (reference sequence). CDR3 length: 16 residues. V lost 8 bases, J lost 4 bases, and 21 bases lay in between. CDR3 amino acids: CASGRPGTLIYNEQFF. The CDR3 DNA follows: TGTGCCAGCGGGCGCCCCGGGACATTGATTTACAATGAGCAGTTCTTC.

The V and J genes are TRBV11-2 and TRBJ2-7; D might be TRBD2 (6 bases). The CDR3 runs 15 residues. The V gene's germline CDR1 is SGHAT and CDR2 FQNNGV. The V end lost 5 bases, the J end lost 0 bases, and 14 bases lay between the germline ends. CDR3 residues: CASSPSGGYSYEQYF. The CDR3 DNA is TGTGCCAGCAGCCCCTCCGGGGGTTACTCCTACGAGCAGTACTTC.

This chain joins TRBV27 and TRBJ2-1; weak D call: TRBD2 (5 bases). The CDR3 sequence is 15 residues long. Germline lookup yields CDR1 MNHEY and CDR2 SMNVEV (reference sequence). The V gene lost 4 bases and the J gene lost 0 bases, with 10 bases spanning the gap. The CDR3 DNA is TGTGCCAGCAGTTCTTTTGGGAGCTCCTACAATGAGCAGTTCTTC. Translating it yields CASSSFGSSYNEQFF.

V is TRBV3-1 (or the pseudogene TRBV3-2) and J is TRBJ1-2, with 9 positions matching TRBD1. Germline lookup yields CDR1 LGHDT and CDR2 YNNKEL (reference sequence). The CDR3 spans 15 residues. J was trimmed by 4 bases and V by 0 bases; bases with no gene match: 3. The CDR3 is CASSQDLDRGYGYTF. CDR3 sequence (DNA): TGTGCCAGCAGCCAAGATTTGGACAGGGGCTATGGCTACACCTTC.

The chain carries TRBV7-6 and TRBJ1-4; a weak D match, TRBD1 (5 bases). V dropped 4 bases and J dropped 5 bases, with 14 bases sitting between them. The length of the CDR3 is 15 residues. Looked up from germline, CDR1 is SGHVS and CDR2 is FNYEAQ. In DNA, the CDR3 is TGTGCCAGCAGCTCCCGGCAGGGCCTAAATGAAAAACTGTTTTTT. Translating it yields CASSSRQGLNEKLFF. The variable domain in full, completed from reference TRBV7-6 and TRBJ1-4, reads GAGVSQSPRYKVTKRGQDVALRCDPISGHVSLYWYRQALGQGPEFLTYFNYEAQQDKSGLPNDRFSAERPEGSISTLTIQRTEQRDSAMYRCASSSRQGLNEKLFFGSGTQLSVL.

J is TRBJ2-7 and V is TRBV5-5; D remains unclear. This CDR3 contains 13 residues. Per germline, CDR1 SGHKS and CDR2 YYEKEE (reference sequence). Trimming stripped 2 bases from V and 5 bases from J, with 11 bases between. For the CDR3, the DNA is TGTGCCAGCAGCTTCCCCCCCGTCGACGAGCAGTACTTC. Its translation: CASSFPPVDEQYF. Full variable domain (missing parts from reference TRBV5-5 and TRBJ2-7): DAGVTQSPTHLIKTRGQQVTLRCSPISGHKSVSWYQQVLGQGPQFIFQYYEKEERGRGNFPDRFSARQFPNYSSELNVNALLLGDSALYLCASSFPPVDEQYFGPGTRLTVT.

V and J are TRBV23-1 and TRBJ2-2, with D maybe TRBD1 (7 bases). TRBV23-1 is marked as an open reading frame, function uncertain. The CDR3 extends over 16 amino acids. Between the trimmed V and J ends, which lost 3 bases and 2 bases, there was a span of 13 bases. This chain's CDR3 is CASSHGGTVNTGELFF. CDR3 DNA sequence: TGCGCCAGCAGTCATGGAGGGACAGTCAACACCGGGGAGCTGTTTTTT.

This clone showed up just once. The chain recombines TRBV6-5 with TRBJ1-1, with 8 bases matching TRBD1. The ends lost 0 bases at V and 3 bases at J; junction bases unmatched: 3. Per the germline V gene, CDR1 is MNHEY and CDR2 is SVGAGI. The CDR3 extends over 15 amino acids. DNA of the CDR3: TGTGCCAGCAGTTACTCCGACAGGGGAGACACTGAAGCTTTCTTT. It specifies CASSYSDRGDTEAFF.

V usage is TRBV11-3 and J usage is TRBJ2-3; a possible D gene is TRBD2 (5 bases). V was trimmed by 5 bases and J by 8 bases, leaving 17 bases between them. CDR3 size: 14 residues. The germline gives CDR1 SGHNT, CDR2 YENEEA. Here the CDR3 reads CASSQDFLPGTQYF. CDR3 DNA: TGTGCCAGCAGCCAGGACTTCCTTCCCGGTACGCAGTATTTT.

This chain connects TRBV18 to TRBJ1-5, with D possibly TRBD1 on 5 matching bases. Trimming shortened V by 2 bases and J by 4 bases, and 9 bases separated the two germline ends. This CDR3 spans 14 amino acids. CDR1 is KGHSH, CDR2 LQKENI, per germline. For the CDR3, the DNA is TGTGCCAGCTCACCATCGGGGGAGAATCAGCCCCAGCATTTT. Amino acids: CASSPSGENQPQHF.

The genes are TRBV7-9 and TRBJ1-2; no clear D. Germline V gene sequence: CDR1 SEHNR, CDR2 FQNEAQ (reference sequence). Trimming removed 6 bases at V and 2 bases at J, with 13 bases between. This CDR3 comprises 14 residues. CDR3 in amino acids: CASSSIDTNYGYTF. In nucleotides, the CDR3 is TGTGCCAGCAGTTCTATTGACACCAACTATGGCTACACCTTC.